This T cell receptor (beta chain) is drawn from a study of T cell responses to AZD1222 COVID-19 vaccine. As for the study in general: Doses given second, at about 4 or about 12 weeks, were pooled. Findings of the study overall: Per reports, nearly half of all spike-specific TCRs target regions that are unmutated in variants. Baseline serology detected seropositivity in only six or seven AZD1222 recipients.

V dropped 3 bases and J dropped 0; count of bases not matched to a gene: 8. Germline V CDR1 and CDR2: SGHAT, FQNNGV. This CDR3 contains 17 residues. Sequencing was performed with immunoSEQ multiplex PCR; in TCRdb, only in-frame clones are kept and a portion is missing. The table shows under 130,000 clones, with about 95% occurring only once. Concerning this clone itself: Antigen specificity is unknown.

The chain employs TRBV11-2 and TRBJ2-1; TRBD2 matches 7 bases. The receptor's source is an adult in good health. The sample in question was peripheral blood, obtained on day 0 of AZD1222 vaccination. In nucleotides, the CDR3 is TGTGCCAGCAGCTTGTCAGGCGGGAGAGGCTCCTACAATGAGCAGTTCTTC. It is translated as CASSLSGGRGSYNEQFF.